The TCR beta chain described here comes from a study of tumor-infiltrating lymphocytes in primary liver carcinoma. V lost 3 bases to trimming and J lost 4 bases, with 11 bases between them. CDR3 length: 14 amino acids. Researchers drew blood RNA from unsorted whole blood and extracted germline DNA as well. The researchers produced TCR beta cDNA from approximately 540 ng total RNA with a constant-region primer. Slightly modified ARM-PCR with three nested multiplex PCR rounds yielded TCR beta libraries. Rounds one and two of PCR, each of around 9 cycles, were primed with TRBV1-TRBV30 forward primers and a C-beta reverse primer. TCRdb ran MiXCR on the multiplex PCR reads and lists one entry per CDR3 protein. The profile shows approximately 300,000 distinct CDR3 sequences, roughly two thirds of them singletons.

The sequenced material came from peripheral blood. The chain is built from TRBV12-3 or TRBV12-4 and TRBJ2-3, with D perhaps matching TRBD1 (5 bases). The sequence was collected from a man in his forties with primary liver carcinoma and hepatitis B virus infection. Here the CDR3 DNA reads TGTGCCAGCAGTTTTGACCTGACAGCAGATACGCAGTATTTT. Its translation is CASSFDLTADTQYF.